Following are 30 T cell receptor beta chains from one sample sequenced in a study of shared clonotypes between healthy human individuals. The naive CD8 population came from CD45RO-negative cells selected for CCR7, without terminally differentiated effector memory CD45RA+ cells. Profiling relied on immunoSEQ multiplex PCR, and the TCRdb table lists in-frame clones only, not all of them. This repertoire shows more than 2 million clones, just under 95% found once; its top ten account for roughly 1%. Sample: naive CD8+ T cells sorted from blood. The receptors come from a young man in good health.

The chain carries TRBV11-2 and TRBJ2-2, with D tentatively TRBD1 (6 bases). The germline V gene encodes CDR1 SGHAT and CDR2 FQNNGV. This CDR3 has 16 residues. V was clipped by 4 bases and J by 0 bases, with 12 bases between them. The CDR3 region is CASSSRTEANTGELFF. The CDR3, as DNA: TGTGCCAGCAGCTCCCGGACAGAAGCGAACACCGGGGAGCTGTTTTTT.

The CDR3 here is CASRKKAGGFTEAFF. CDR3 in DNA: TGTGCCAGCAGAAAAAAAGCAGGGGGGTTCACTGAAGCTTTCTTT. V and J are TRBV6-5 and TRBJ1-1; the match to TRBD1 covers 7 bases. V was clipped by 6 bases and J by 4 bases; unmatched bases: 11. Germline loops: CDR1 MNHEY, CDR2 SVGAGI. The CDR3 sequence is 15 residues long.

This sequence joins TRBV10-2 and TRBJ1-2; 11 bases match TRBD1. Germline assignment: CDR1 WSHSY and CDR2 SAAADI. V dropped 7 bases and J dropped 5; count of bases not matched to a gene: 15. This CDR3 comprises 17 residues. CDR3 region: CASISGGQGASSYGYTF. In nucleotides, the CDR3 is TGCGCCAGCATTTCCGGTGGACAGGGGGCCTCAAGTTATGGCTACACCTTC.

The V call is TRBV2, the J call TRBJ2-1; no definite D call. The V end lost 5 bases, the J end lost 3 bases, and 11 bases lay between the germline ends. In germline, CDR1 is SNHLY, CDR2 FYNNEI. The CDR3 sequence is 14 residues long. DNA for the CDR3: TGTGCCAGCAGTAATGGGCACGGCTACAATGAGCAGTTCTTC. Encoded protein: CASSNGHGYNEQFF.

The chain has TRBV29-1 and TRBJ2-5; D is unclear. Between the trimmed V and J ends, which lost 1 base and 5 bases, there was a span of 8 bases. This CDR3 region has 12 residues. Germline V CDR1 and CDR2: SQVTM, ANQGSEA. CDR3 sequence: CSVEGKWETQYF. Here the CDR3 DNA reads TGCAGCGTTGAAGGGAAGTGGGAGACCCAGTACTTC.

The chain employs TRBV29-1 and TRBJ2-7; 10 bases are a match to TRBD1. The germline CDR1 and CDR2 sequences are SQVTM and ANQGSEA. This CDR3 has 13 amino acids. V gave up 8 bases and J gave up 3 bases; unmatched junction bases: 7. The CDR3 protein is CSRLGTGVYEQYF. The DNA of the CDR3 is TGCAGCAGGTTGGGGACAGGGGTCTACGAGCAGTACTTC.

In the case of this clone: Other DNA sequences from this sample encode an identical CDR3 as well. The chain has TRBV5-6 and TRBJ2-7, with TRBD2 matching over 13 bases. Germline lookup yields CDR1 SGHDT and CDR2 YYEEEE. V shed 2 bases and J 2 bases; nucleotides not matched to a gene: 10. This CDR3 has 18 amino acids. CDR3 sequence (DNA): TGTGCCAGCAGCTTCTGGACTAGCGGGAGATTACTTGCCTACGAGCAGTACTTC. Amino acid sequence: CASSFWTSGRLLAYEQYF.

The CDR3 sequence: CASSGYDRGNYGYTF. CDR3 nucleotides: TGTGCCAGCAGCGGCTACGACAGGGGCAACTATGGCTACACCTTC. V usage is TRBV6-1 and J usage is TRBJ1-2; 8 positions match TRBD1. Germline assignment: CDR1 MNHNS and CDR2 SASEGT. CDR3 size: 15 residues. The V gene end was trimmed by 6 bases and the J gene end by 2 bases; junction bases not matched to a gene: 8.

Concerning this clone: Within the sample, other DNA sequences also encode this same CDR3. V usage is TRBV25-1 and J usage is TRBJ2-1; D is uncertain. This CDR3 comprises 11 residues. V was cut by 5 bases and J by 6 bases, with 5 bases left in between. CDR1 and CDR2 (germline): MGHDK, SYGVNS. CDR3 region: CASSSGNEQFF. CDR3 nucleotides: TGTGCCAGCAGTTCGGGCAATGAGCAGTTCTTC.

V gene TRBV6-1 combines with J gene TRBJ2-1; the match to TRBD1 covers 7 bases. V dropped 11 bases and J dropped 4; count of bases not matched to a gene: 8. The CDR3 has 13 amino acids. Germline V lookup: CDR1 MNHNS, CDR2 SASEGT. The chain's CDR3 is CASTRGQYNEQFF. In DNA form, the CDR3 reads TGTGCCTCTACGAGGGGACAGTACAATGAGCAGTTCTTC.

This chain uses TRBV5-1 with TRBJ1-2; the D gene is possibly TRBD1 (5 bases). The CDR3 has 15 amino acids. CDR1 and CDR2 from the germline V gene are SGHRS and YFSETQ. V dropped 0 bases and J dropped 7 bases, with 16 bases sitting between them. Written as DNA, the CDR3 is TGCGCCAGCAGCTTGGCCCTTGAGTCAGGGCTTGGCTACACCTTC. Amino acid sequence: CASSLALESGLGYTF. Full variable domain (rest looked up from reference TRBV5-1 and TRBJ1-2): KAGVTQTPRYLIKTRGQQVTLSCSPISGHRSVSWYQQTPGQGLQFLFEYFSETQRNKGNFPGRFSGRQFSNSRSEMNVSTLELGDSALYLCASSLALESGLGYTFGSGTRLTVV.

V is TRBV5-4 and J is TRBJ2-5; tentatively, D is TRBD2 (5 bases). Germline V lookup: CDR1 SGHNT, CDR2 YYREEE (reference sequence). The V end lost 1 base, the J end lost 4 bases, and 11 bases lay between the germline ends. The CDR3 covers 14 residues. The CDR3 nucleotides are TGTGCCAGCAGCTTGAAGGGAGTACGAGAGACCCAGTACTTC. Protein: CASSLKGVRETQYF.

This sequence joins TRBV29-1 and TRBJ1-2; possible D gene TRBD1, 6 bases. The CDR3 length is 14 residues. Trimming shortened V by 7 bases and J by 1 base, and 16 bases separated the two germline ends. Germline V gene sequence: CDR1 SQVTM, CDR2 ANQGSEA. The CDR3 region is CSARGGTVNYGYTF. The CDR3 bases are TGCAGCGCAAGGGGGGGGACCGTTAACTATGGCTACACCTTC.

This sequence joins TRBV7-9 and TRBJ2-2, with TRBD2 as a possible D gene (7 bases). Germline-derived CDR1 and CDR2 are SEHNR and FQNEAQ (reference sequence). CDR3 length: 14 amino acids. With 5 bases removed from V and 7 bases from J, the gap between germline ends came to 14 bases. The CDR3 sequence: CASSDPGEGGELFF. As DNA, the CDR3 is TGTGCCAGCAGCGACCCAGGGGAGGGCGGGGAGCTGTTTTTT.

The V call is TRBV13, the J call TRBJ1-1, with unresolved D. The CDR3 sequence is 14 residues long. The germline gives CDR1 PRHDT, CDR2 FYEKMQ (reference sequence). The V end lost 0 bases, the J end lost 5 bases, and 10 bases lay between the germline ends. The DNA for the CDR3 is TGTGCCAGCAGCTTAGGGCGGGTGGGAACTGAAGCTTTCTTT. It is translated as CASSLGRVGTEAFF.

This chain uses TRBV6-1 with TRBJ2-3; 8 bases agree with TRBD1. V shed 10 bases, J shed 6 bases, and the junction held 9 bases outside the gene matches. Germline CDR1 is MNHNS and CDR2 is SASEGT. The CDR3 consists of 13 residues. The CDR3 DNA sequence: TGTGCCACACCAGGGGGCCACCTGGATACGCAGTATTTT. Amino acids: CATPGGHLDTQYF.

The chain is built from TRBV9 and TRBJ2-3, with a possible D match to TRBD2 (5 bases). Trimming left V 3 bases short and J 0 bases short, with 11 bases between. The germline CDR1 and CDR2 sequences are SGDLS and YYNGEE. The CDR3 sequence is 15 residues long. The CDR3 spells CASSAFSASTDTQYF. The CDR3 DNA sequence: TGTGCCAGCAGCGCTTTTAGCGCTAGCACAGATACGCAGTATTTT.

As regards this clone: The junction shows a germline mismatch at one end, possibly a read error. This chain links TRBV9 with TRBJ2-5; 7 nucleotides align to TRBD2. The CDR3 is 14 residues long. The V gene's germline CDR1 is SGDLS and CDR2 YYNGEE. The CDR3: CASSSFGGGEAQYF. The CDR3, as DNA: TGTGCCAGCAGCTCCTTTGGCGGGGGAGAGGCCCAGTACTTC.

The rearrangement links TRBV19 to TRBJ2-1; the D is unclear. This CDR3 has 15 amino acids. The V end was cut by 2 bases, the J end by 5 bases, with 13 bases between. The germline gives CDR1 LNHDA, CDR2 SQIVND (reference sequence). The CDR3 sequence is CASSISATEDNEQFF. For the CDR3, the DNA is TGTGCCAGTAGTATATCCGCTACCGAGGACAATGAGCAGTTCTTC.

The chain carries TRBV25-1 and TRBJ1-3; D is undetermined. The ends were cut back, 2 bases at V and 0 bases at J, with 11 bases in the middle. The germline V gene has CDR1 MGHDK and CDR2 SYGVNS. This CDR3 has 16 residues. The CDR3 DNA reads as TGTGCCAGCAGTGAAGTGGGTTATCGCTCTGGAAACACCATATATTTT. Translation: CASSEVGYRSGNTIYF.

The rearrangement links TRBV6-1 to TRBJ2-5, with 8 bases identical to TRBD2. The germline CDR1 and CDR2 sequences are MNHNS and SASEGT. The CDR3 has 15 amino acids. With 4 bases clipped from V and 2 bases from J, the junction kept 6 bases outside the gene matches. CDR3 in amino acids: CASSGLAGTQETQYF. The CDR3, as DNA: TGTGCCAGCAGTGGTCTAGCGGGTACTCAAGAGACCCAGTACTTC.

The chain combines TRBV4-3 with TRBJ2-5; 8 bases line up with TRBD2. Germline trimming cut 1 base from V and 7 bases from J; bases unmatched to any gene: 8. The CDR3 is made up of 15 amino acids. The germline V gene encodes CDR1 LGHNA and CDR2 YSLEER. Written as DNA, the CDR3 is TGCGCCAGCAGCCAAGCGGGAGGGCCTCTAGGGACCCAGTACTTC. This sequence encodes CASSQAGGPLGTQYF.

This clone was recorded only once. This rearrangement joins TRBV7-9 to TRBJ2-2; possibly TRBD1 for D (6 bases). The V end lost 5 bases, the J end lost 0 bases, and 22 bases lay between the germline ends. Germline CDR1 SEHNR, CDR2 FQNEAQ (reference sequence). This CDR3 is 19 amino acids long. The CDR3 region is CASSPPTYAGTTNTGELFF. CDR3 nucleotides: TGTGCCAGCAGCCCCCCTACGTACGCCGGGACAACGAACACCGGGGAGCTGTTTTTT.

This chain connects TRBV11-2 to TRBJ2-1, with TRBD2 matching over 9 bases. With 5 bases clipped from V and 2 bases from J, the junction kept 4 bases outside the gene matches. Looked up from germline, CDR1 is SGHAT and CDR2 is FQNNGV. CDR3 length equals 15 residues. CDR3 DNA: TGTGCCAGCAGCCCCGGCGGGGGGGCCTACAATGAGCAGTTCTTC. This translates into CASSPGGGAYNEQFF.

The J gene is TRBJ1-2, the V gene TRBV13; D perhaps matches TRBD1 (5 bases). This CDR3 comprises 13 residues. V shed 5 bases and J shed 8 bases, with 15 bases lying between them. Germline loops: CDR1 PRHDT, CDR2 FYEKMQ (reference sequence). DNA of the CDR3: TGTGCCAGCAGCCTGGGATTGGGGGAGGGCTACACCTTC. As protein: CASSLGLGEGYTF.

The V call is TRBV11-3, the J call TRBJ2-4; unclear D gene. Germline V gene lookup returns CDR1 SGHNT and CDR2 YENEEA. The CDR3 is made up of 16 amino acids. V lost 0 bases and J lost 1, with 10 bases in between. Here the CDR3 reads CASSLDRRFAKNIQYF. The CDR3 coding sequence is TGTGCCAGCAGCTTAGATAGAAGGTTCGCCAAAAACATTCAGTACTTC. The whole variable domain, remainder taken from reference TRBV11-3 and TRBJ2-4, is EAGVVQSPRYKIIEKKQPVAFWCNPISGHNTLYWYLQNLGQGPELLIRYENEEAVDDSQLPKDRFSAERLKGVDSTLKIQPAELGDSAVYLCASSLDRRFAKNIQYFGAGTRLSVL.

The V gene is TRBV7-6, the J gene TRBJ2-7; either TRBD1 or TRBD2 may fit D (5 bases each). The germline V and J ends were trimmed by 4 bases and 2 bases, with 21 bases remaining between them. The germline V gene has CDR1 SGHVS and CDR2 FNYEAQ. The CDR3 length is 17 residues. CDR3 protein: CASSSIQTGTATYEQYF. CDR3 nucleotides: TGTGCCAGCAGCTCGATACAAACCGGGACCGCGACCTACGAGCAGTACTTC.

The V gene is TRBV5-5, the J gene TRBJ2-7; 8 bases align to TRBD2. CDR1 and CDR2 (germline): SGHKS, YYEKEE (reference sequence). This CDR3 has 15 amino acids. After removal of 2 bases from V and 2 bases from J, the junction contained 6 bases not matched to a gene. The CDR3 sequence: CASSFPGGETYEQYF. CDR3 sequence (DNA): TGTGCCAGCAGCTTTCCCGGGGGGGAAACCTACGAGCAGTACTTC.

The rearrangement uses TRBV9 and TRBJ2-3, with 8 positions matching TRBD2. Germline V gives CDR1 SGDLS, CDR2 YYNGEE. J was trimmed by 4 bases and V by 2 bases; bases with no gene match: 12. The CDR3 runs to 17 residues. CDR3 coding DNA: TGTGCCAGCAGCGTGACTCAAGTAGCGGGAAGGGCAGATACGCAGTATTTT. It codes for CASSVTQVAGRADTQYF.

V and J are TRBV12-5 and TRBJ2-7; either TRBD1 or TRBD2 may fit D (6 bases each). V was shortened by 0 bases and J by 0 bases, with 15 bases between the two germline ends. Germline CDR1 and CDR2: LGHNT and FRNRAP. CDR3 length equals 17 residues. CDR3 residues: CASGLVVRRDNSYEQYF. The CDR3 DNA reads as TGTGCTAGTGGTTTGGTAGTTAGGCGGGACAACTCCTACGAGCAGTACTTC.